The clone carrying this TCR beta chain was recorded only once. The data were obtained in a study of CD8 T cells in Susac syndrome. Reverse transcription of roughly 0.5 to 1 ug RNA was performed with random hexamers. Using its own MiXCR run on the immunoSEQ multiplex PCR reads, TCRdb lists one record per CDR3 protein. The sample lists approximately 230,000 distinct CDR3 sequences; 90% to 95% were seen once. V was shortened by 6 bases and J by 1 base, with 13 bases between the two germline ends. Germline CDR1 DFQATT, CDR2 SNEGSKA (reference sequence). This CDR3 has 13 amino acids. This chain connects TRBV20-1 to TRBJ2-7; tentative D call: TRBD1 (6 bases). The sequence was collected from a human donor with multiple sclerosis. The specimen sequenced was CD4+ T cells from PBMCs. CDR3 nucleotide sequence: TGCAGTGCACTCAGGGGCTTATCCTACGAGCAGTACTTC. Translating gives CSALRGLSYEQYF.